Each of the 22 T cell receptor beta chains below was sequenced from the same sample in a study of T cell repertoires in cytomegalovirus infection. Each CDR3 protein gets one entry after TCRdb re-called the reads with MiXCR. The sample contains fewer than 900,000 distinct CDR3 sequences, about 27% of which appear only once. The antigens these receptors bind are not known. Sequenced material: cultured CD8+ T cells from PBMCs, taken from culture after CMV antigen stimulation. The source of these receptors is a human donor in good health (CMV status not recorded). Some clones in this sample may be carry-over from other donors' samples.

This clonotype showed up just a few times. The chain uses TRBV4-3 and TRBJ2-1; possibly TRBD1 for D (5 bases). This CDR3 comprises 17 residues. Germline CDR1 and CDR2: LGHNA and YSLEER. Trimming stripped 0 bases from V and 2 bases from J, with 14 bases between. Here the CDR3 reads CASSQDLGQLPYNEQFF. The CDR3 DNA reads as TGCGCCAGCAGCCAAGATTTGGGGCAGTTACCCTACAATGAGCAGTTCTTC.

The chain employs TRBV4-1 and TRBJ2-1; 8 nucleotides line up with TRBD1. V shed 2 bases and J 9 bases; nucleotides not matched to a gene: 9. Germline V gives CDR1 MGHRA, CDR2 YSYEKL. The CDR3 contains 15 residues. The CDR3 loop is CASSQNLRQGTEQFF. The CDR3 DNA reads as TGCGCCAGCAGCCAAAACCTCCGACAGGGGACTGAGCAGTTCTTC.

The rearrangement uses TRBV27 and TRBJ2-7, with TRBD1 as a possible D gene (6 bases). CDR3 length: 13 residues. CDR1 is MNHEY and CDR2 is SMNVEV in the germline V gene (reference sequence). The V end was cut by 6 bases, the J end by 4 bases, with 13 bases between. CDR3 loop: CASSPGQTYEQYV. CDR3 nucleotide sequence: TGTGCCAGCAGCCCCGGACAGACTTACGAGCAGTACGTC.

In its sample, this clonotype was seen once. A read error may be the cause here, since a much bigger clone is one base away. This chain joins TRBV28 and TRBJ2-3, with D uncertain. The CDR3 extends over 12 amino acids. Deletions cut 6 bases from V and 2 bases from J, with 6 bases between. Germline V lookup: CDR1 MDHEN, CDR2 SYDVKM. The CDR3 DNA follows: TGTGCCAGCAGACCGGACACAGATACGCAGTATTTT. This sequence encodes CASRPDTDTQYF. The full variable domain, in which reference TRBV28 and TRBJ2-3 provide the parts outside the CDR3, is DVKVTQSSRYLVKRTGEKVFLECVQDMDHENMFWYRQDPGLGLRLIYFSYDVKMKEKGDIPEGYSVSREKKERFSLILESASTNQTSMYLCASRPDTDTQYFGPGTRLTVL.

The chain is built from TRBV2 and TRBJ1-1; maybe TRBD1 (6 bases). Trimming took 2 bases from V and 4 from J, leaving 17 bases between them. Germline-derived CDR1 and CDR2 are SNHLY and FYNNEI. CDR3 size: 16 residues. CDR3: CASSELPMGGGTEAFF. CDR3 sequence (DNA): TGTGCCAGCAGTGAACTACCGATGGGGGGCGGCACTGAAGCTTTCTTT.

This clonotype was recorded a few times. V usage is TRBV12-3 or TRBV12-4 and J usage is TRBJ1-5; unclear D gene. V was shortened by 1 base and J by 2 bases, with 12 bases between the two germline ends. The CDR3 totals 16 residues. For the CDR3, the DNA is TGTGCCAGCAGTTTAGACGCGGGCCTGGGCAATCAGCCCCAGCATTTT. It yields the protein CASSLDAGLGNQPQHF.

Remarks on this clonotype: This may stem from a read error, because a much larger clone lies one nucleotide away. DNA for the CDR3: TGTGTCAGCAGCCCCGAGGGACGGGCCAATTCACCCCTCCACTTT. It is translated as CVSSPEGRANSPLHF. The chain is built from TRBV7-6 and TRBJ1-6; tentative D call: TRBD1 (5 bases). This CDR3 region has 15 residues. Germline V gene data show CDR1 as SGHVS and CDR2 as FNYEAQ.

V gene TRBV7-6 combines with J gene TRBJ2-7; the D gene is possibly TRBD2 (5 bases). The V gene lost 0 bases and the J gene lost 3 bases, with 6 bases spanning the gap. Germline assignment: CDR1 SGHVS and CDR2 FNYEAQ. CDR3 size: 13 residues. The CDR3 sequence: CASSLAEVYEQYV. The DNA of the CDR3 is TGTGCCAGCAGCTTAGCGGAGGTCTACGAGCAGTACGTC.

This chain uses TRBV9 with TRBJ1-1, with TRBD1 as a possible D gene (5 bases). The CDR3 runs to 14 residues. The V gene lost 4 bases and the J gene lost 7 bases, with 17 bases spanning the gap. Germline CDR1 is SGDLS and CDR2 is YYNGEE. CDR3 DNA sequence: TGTGCCAGCAGCCTAGTGGGGGGTCGGATTGAAGCTTTCTTT. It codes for CASSLVGGRIEAFF.

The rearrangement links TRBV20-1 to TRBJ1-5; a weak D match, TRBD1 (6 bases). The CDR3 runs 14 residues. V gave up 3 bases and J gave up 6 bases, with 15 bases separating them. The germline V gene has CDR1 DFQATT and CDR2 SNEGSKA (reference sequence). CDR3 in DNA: TGCAGTGCTAGGCCCCTTACGGGGGCTCAGCCCCAGCATTTT. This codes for CSARPLTGAQPQHF.

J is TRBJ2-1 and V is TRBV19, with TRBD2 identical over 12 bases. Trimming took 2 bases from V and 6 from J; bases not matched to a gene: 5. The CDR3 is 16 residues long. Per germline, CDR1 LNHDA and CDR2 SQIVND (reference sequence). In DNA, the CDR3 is TGTGCCAGTAGTATAAGCCTAGCGGGGGGGCGCAATGAGCAGTTCTTC. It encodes CASSISLAGGRNEQFF.

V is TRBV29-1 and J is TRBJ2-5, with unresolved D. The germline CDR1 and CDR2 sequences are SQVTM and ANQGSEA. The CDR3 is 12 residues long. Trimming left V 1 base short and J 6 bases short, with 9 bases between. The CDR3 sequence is CSVEAVWQTQYF. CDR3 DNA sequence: TGCAGCGTTGAAGCGGTGTGGCAGACCCAGTACTTC.

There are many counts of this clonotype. The CDR3 sequence is CASRPWTSGGRNEQFF. DNA of the CDR3: TGTGCCAGCAGACCCTGGACTAGCGGGGGGAGGAATGAGCAGTTCTTC. V is TRBV12-3 or TRBV12-4 and J is TRBJ2-1; 14 bases are shared with TRBD2. This CDR3 has 16 amino acids. The trim removed 6 bases at V and 7 bases at J, leaving 8 bases unmatched.

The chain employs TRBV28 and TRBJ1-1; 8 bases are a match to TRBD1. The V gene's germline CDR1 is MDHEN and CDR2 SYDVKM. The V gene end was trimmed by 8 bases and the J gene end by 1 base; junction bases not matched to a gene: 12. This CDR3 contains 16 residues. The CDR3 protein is CASCLGVGQGNTEAFF. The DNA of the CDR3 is TGTGCCAGCTGCTTAGGGGTCGGACAGGGGAACACTGAAGCTTTCTTT. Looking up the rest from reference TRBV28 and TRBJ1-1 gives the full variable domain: DVKVTQSSRYLVKRTGEKVFLECVQDMDHENMFWYRQDPGLGLRLIYFSYDVKMKEKGDIPEGYSVSREKKERFSLILESASTNQTSMYLCASCLGVGQGNTEAFFGQGTRLTVV.

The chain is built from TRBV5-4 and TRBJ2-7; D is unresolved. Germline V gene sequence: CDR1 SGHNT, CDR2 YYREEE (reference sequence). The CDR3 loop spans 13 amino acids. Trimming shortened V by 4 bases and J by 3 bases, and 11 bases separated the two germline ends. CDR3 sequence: CASSLEKYYEQYV. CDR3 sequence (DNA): TGTGCCAGCAGCCTCGAGAAGTACTACGAGCAGTACGTC.

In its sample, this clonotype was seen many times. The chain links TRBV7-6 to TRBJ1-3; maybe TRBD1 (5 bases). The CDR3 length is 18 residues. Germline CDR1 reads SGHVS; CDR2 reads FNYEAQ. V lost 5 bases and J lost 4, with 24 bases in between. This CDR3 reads CASSLRWSRGVEGNTIYF. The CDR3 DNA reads TGTGCCAGCAGCCTGCGGTGGTCTCGGGGGGTAGAGGGAAACACCATATATTTT.

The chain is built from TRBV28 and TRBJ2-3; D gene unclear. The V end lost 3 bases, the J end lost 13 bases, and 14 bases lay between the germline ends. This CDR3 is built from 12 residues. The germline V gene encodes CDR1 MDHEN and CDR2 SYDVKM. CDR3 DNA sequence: TGTGCCAGCAGTTTTCGACCCTATGAGAAGTATTTT. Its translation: CASSFRPYEKYF.

As DNA, the CDR3 is TGTGCCAGCAGCCAGGCCACGGGGCTTCGGAGTAATGAAAAACTGTTTTTT. Encoded protein: CASSQATGLRSNEKLFF. The V call is TRBV12-3 or TRBV12-4, the J call TRBJ1-4, with TRBD1 as a possible D gene (5 bases). Trimming stripped 6 bases from V and 4 bases from J, with 21 bases between. The CDR3 has 17 residues.

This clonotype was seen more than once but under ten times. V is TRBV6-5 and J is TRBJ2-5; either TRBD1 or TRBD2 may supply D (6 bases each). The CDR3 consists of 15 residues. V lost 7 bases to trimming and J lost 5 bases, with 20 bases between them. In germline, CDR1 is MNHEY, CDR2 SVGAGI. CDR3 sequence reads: CASTTVWGARETQYF. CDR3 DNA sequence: TGTGCCAGCACCACCGTTTGGGGGGCGCGGGAGACCCAGTACTTC.

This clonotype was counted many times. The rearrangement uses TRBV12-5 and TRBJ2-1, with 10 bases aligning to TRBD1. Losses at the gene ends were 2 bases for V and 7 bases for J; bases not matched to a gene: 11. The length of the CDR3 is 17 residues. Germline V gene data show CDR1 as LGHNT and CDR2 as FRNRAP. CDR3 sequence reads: CASGLPPGTGVLNEQFF. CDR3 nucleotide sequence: TGTGCTAGTGGTTTGCCACCCGGGACAGGGGTTTTGAATGAGCAGTTCTTC.

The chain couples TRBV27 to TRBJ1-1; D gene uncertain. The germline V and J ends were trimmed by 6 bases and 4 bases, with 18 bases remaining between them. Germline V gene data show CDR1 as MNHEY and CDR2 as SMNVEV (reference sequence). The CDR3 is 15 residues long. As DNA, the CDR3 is TGTGCCAGCAGCCTCGTTGGGAGGGCAATCACTGAAGCTTTCTTT. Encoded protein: CASSLVGRAITEAFF.

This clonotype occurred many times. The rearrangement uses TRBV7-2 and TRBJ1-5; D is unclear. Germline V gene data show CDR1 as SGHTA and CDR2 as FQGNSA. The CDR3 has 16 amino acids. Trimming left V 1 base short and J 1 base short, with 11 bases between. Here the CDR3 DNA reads TGTGCCAGCAGCTTAGGACGGAAAGGGAGCAATCAGCCCCAGCATTTT. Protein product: CASSLGRKGSNQPQHF.